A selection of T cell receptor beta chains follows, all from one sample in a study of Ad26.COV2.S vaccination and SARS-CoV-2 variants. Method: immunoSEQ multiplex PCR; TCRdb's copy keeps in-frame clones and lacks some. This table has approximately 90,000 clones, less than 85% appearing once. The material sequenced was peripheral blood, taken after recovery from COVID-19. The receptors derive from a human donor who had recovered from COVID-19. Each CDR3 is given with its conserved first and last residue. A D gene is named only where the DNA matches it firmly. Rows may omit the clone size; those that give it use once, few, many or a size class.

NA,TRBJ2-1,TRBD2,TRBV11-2,TGTGCCAGCAGCCCCCCGGGACTAGTTAATGAGCAGTTCTTC,CASSPPGLVNEQFF
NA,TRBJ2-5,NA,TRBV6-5,TGTGCCAGCAGCCGAAATACAGGTCGAGAGACCCAGTACTTC,CASSRNTGRETQYF
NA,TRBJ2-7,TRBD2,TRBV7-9,TGTGCCAGCAGCTCCCCTGGAGGGAGGGCGTACGAGCAGTACTTC,CASSSPGGRAYEQYF
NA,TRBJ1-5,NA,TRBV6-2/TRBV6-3,TGTGCCAGCAGTTTCAATCTCAGAACCCTTAGCAATCAGCCCCAGCATTTT,CASSFNLRTLSNQPQHF
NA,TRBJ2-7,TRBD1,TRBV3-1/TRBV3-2,TGTGCCAGCAGCCAACCCACCGGGACAGGCGCCTACGAGCAGTACTTC,CASSQPTGTGAYEQYF
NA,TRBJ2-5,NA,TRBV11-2,TGTGCCAGCAGCTCAGAGACCCAGTACTTC,CASSSETQYF
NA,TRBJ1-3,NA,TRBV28,TGTGCCAGCAGTTCTGACAGACTCTCTGGAAACACCATATATTTT,CASSSDRLSGNTIYF
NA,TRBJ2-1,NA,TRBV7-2,TGTGCCAGCAGCTATCAGAATGAGCAGTTCTTC,CASSYQNEQFF
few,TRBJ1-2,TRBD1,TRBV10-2,TGCGCCAGTGGACAGGGGAACTATGGCTACACCTTC,CASGQGNYGYTF
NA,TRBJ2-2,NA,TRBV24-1,TGTGCCACCAGTGATTTGGACCGAGACGCCGGGGAGCTGTTTTTT,CATSDLDRDAGELFF
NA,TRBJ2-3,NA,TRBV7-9,TGTGCCAGCAGCTTAAGGGAGGGCACAGATACGCAGTATTTT,CASSLREGTDTQYF
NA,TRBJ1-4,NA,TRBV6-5,TGTGCCAGCAGTTACTCCTCTAATGAAAAACTGTTTTTT,CASSYSSNEKLFF
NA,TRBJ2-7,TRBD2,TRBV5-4,TGTGCCAGCAGCTTTGGGACTAGCGGGATGGGTCGGGACGAGCAGTACTTC,CASSFGTSGMGRDEQYF
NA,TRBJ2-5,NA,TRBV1,TGCACCAGCAGCCACCCTAGTAGCGGAGTGACGGAGACCCAGTACTTC,CTSSHPSSGVTETQYF
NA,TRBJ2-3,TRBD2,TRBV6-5,TGTGCCAGCACCCAGCTAGCGGCTAGCACAGATACGCAGTATTTT,CASTQLAASTDTQYF
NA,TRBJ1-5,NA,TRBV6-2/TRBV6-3,TGTGCCAGCAGTTACCCCTCGGGGGCAGTTAGCAATCAGCCCCAGCATTTT,CASSYPSGAVSNQPQHF
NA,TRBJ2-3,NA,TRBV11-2,TGTGCCAGCAGCTTAGCGCGACGGGGACCTCCGACTTTT,CASSLARRGPPTF
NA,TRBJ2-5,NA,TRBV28,TGTGCCAGCACCATTAGCGGCCAAGAGACCCAGTACTTC,CASTISGQETQYF
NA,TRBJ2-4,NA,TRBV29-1,TGCAGCGTTGAAGACAGGGTTGGAGCCAAAAACATTCAGTACTTC,CSVEDRVGAKNIQYF
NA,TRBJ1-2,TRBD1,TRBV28,TGTGCCAGCAGCGCCGACAGGGTCGCCTATGGCTACACCTTC,CASSADRVAYGYTF
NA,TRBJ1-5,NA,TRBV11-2,TGTGCCAGCAGCATCCAGGGCGGAAGGGATCAGCCCCAGCATTTT,CASSIQGGRDQPQHF
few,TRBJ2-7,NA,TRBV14,TGTGCCAGCAGCCAAAGCTCCTACGAGCAGTACTTC,CASSQSSYEQYF
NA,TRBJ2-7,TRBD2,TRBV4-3,TGCGCCAGCAGCTCCTCGTCTAGCGGTGTTTACGAGCAGTACTTC,CASSSSSSGVYEQYF
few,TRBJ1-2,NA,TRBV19,TGTGCCAGTGCGGATCGGGGGAATGGCTACACCTTC,CASADRGNGYTF
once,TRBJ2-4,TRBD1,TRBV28,TGTGCCAGCAGTTCTCCGGGACAGAAAAACATTCAGTACTTC,CASSSPGQKNIQYF
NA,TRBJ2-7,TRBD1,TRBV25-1,TGTGCCAGCGACAGGGGCGGGGACGAGCAGTACTTC,CASDRGGDEQYF
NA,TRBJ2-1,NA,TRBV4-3,TGCGCCAGCAGCCCGGGGTGGGGGGATGAGCAGTTCTTC,CASSPGWGDEQFF
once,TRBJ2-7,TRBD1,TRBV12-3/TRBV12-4,TGTGCCAGCACCGGGACAGTAACCTACGAGCAGTACTTC,CASTGTVTYEQYF
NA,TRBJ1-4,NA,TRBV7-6,TGTGCCAGCAGCATAGACAGTGAAAAACTGTTTTTT,CASSIDSEKLFF
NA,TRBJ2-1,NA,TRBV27,TGTGCCAGCAGTTTGGATGGCTCCTACAATGAGCAGTTCTTC,CASSLDGSYNEQFF
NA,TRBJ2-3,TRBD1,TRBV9,TGTGCCAGCAGCCGGACAGGGCTTAGCACAGATACGCAGTATTTT,CASSRTGLSTDTQYF
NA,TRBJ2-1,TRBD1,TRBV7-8,TGTGCCAGCAGCTTTTCCGGGACAGGGAGCCCCTACAATGAGCAGTTCTTC,CASSFSGTGSPYNEQFF
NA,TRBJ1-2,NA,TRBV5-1,TGCGCCAGCAGCTTGGAAGGCAGGACACTCTCGTCATTC,CASSLEGRTLSSF
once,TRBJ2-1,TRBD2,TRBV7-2,TGTGCCAGCAGCTTTAGCGGGAGCCTTACCTATGAGCAGTTCTTC,CASSFSGSLTYEQFF
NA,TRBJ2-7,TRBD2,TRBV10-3,TGTGCCATCAGTATACTAGCGTCGAACGGGGAGCAGTACTTC,CAISILASNGEQYF
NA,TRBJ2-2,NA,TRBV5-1,TGCGCCAGCAGCTCCCTCGAGGACACCGGGGAGCTGTTTTTT,CASSSLEDTGELFF
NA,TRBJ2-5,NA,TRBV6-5,TGTGCCAGCAGTTACACAGGGAGGGGGCGCCAAGAGACCCAGTACTTC,CASSYTGRGRQETQYF
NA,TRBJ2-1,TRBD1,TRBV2,TGTGCCAGCCCGGGACAGGGCGACGATAATGAGCAGTTCTTC,CASPGQGDDNEQFF
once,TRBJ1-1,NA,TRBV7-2,TGTGCCAGCAGCTTCCCGGGGGCGCATACTGAAGCTTTCTTT,CASSFPGAHTEAFF
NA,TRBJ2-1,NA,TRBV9,TGTGCCAGCAGCGGGACCTTATACAATGAGCAGTTCTTC,CASSGTLYNEQFF
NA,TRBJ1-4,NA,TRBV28,TGTGCCAGCAGTTTAGGGGGTTCAACTAATGAAAAACTGTTTTTT,CASSLGGSTNEKLFF
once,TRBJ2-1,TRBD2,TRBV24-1,TGTGCCACCAGTGATAAAACGGGACTAGCGGGCTACAATGAGCAGTTCTTC,CATSDKTGLAGYNEQFF
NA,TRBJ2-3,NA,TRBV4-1,TGCGCCAGCAGCCACAAGCGGCCAATTGGCACAGATACGCAGTATTTT,CASSHKRPIGTDTQYF
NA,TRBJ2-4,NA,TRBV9,TGTGCCAGCAGCGTAGTCGACGGGGGCCGGTACATTCAGTACTTC,CASSVVDGGRYIQYF
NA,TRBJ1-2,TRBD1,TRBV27,TGTGCCAGCAGTTCCTCTTCCTCGCGGGACAGCTATGGCTACACCTTC,CASSSSSSRDSYGYTF
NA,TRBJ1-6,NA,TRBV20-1,TGCAGTGCTAGTAAGGGTCCAACCTTAAATTCACCCCTCCACTTT,CSASKGPTLNSPLHF
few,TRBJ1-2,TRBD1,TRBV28,TGTGCCAGCAGTTTAGGCCGACAGGGGGGCGGCTACACCTTC,CASSLGRQGGGYTF
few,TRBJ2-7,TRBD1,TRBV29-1,TGCAGCGCACGACCGGACAGGGACGAGCAGTACTTC,CSARPDRDEQYF
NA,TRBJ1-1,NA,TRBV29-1,TGCAGCGTTCGAGGACAGATGAACACTGAAGCTTTCTTT,CSVRGQMNTEAFF
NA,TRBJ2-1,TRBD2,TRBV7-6,TGTGCCAGCAGCCCAGGGACTAGCGGGGCTAGCTCCTACAATGAGCAGTTCTTC,CASSPGTSGASSYNEQFF
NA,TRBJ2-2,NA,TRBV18,TGTGCCAGCTCACCCTCGCGACTGGTGGGCACCGGGGAGCTGTTTTTT,CASSPSRLVGTGELFF
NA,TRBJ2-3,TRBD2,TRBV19,TGTGCCAGTAAACGAGCAGCGGGAGGCACAGATACGCAGTATTTT,CASKRAAGGTDTQYF
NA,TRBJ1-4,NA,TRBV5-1,TGCGCCAGCAGCTCCGGGTCGAGGGGTGAAAAACTGTTTTTT,CASSSGSRGEKLFF
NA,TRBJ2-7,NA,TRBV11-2,TGTGCCAGCAGCTTAGAGGGACAAAGGAGCTCCTACGAGCAGTACTTC,CASSLEGQRSSYEQYF
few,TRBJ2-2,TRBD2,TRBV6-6,TGTGCCAGCAGTTTCGGGACTAGTAGCACCGGGGAGCTGTTTTTT,CASSFGTSSTGELFF
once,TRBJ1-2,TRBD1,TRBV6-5,TGTGCCAGCAGTCTACGCAGGGGGACTAACTATGGCTACACCTTC,CASSLRRGTNYGYTF
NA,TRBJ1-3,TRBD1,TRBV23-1,TGCGCCAGCAGTCAACTGGCCGTCCCGGGACAGGGCGCCTCTGGAAACACCATATATTTT,CASSQLAVPGQGASGNTIYF
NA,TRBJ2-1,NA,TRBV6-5,TGTGCCATCGGACTTGCTTCCTACAATGAGCAGTTCTTC,CAIGLASYNEQFF
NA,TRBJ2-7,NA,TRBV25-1,TGTGCCACCTACGGACGGACTTACCTAGGATCCTACGAGCAGTACTTC,CATYGRTYLGSYEQYF
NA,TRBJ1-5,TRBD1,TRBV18,TGTGCCAGCTCACCGACGACAGGGGTCCAGCCCCAGCATTTT,CASSPTTGVQPQHF